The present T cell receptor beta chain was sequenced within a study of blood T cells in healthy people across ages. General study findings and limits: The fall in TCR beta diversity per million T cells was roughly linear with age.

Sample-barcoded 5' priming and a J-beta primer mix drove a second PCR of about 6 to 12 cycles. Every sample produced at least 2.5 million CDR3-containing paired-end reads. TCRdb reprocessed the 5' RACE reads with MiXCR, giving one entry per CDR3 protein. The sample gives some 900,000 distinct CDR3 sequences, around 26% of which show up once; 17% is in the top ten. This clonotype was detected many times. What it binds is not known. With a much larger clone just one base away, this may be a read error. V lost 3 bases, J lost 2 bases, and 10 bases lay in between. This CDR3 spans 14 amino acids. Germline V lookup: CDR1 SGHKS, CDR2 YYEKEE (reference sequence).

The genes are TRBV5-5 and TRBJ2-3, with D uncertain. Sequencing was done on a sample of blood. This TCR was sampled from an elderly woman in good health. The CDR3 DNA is TGTGCCAGCAGCTGCGGTGGAAACACAGATACGCAGTATTTT. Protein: CASSCGGNTDTQYF.